One and the same sample provided the 32 T cell receptor beta chains below, sequenced in a study of blood T cell repertoires in COVID-19. Some clones are missing from TCRdb's copy, which holds only in-frame ones; the method was immunoSEQ multiplex PCR. The sample includes hundreds of thousands of clones, 80% to 90% seen only once; the top ten take about 6%. Source material: peripheral blood. All receptors derive from a man at least 80 years old with acute or convalescent COVID-19.

This rearrangement joins TRBV7-9 to TRBJ2-5, with D tentatively TRBD1 (6 bases). Germline assignment: CDR1 SEHNR and CDR2 FQNEAQ (reference sequence). This CDR3 is 15 amino acids long. With 5 bases removed from V and 7 bases from J, the gap between germline ends came to 20 bases. The CDR3 DNA follows: TGTGCCAGCAGCATGTACAGGGATCCGACGGGGACCCAGTACTTC. Translated, it gives CASSMYRDPTGTQYF.

The chain combines TRBV11-3 with TRBJ2-1; 10 positions match TRBD2. The CDR3 extends over 16 amino acids. Germline V gene data show CDR1 as SGHNT and CDR2 as YENEEA. V gave up 4 bases and J gave up 8 bases; unmatched junction bases: 11. The CDR3: CASSSPAGGYGDEQFF. The CDR3 DNA reads as TGTGCCAGCAGCTCCCCAGCGGGAGGGTATGGCGATGAGCAGTTCTTC.

V and J are TRBV11-3 and TRBJ2-4; 12 bases map to TRBD2. V gave up 5 bases and J gave up 0 bases; unmatched junction bases: 2. The CDR3 runs to 16 residues. Germline V gene sequence: CDR1 SGHNT, CDR2 YENEEA. This chain's CDR3 is CASSPSGRVAKNIQYF. CDR3 bases: TGTGCCAGCAGCCCTAGCGGGAGGGTAGCCAAAAACATTCAGTACTTC.

CDR3 sequence: CASSIDRTGAHF. The CDR3 DNA reads as TGTGCCAGCAGTATCGATCGGACAGGGGCGCACTTT. V gene TRBV28 combines with J gene TRBJ1-6; TRBD1 agrees at 9 bases. Trimming cost V 5 bases and J 19 bases; bases outside gene matches: 9. CDR3 length: 12 amino acids. The germline gives CDR1 MDHEN, CDR2 SYDVKM.

V usage is TRBV4-1 and J usage is TRBJ2-2; D possibly corresponds to TRBD2 (5 bases). Germline CDR1 is MGHRA and CDR2 is YSYEKL. The CDR3 length is 16 residues. Trimming removed 3 bases from V and 5 bases from J, with 16 bases in between. The CDR3 spells CASSQLARSGTGELFF. The CDR3, as DNA: TGCGCCAGCAGCCAGCTAGCACGGTCTGGAACCGGGGAGCTGTTTTTT.

J is TRBJ2-3 and V is TRBV6-6; D call uncertain. V lost 1 base and J 5 bases, leaving 4 bases between the germline ends. This CDR3 region has 12 residues. Germline CDR1 reads MNHNY; CDR2 reads SVGAGI (reference sequence). CDR3 sequence: CASSYLKDTQYF. CDR3 DNA sequence: TGTGCCAGCAGTTACTTAAAAGATACGCAGTATTTT.

The chain links TRBV7-9 to TRBJ2-2; TRBD2 matches 7 bases. Germline V lookup: CDR1 SEHNR, CDR2 FQNEAQ (reference sequence). With 5 bases clipped from V and 1 base from J, the junction kept 4 bases outside the gene matches. The CDR3 consists of 15 residues. The CDR3 DNA is TGTGCCAGCAGCCGACTAGCTTTGAACACCGGGGAGCTGTTTTTT. Encoded protein: CASSRLALNTGELFF.

The chain couples TRBV6-6 to TRBJ2-7; 12 positions match TRBD2. Trimming took 4 bases from V and 3 from J; bases not matched to a gene: 1. Germline CDR1 is MNHNY and CDR2 is SVGAGI (reference sequence). The CDR3 is 14 amino acids. In nucleotides, the CDR3 is TGTGCCAGCAGTTTGACTAGCGGGAGCTACGAGCAGTACTTC. Protein sequence: CASSLTSGSYEQYF.

The sample holds a few counts of this clone. The V call is TRBV30, the J call TRBJ1-6; D remains unclear. Per the germline V gene, CDR1 is GTSNPN and CDR2 is SVGIG (reference sequence). The germline V and J ends were trimmed by 1 base and 0 bases, with 7 bases remaining between them. The length of the CDR3 is 15 residues. The CDR3 spells CAWSGVSSYNSPLHF. In DNA, the CDR3 is TGTGCCTGGAGTGGCGTGAGCTCCTATAATTCACCCCTCCACTTT.

Turning to this clone: The same CDR3 is also encoded by other DNA sequences in this sample. V and J are TRBV7-2 and TRBJ2-2; no clear D gene. Germline assignment: CDR1 SGHTA and CDR2 FQGNSA. V lost 2 bases and J lost 1, with 8 bases in between. The CDR3 runs to 15 residues. The CDR3 is CASSLSPRNTGELFF. The CDR3 nucleotides are TGTGCCAGCAGCTTATCCCCGAGGAACACCGGGGAGCTGTTTTTT. Full variable domain (outside the CDR3, taken from reference TRBV7-2 and TRBJ2-2): GAGVSQSPSNKVTEKGKDVELRCDPISGHTALYWYRQSLGQGLEFLIYFQGNSAPDKSGLPSDRFSAERTGGSVSTLTIQRTQQEDSAVYLCASSLSPRNTGELFFGEGSRLTVL.

The chain couples TRBV4-3 to TRBJ2-5, with 9 bases aligning to TRBD2. The CDR3 extends over 16 amino acids. The junction had 5 bases not matched to a gene; V was cut back by 1 base and J by 2 bases. Per germline, CDR1 LGHNA and CDR2 YSLEER. The CDR3 protein is CASSQGFLAGQETQYF. The CDR3 nucleotides read TGCGCCAGCAGCCAAGGCTTCCTAGCGGGGCAAGAGACCCAGTACTTC.

The chain combines TRBV7-9 with TRBJ2-1; 13 nucleotides line up with TRBD2. CDR1 and CDR2 (germline): SEHNR, FQNEAQ (reference sequence). The CDR3 contains 15 residues. After removal of 3 bases from V and 10 bases from J, the junction contained 6 bases not matched to a gene. In DNA, the CDR3 is TGTGCCAGCAGCTTCGGGACTAGCGGGGTCAGGGAGCAGTTCTTC. As protein: CASSFGTSGVREQFF.

CDR3 sequence: CASSQDPRGLYEQYF. In DNA, the CDR3 is TGCGCCAGCAGCCAAGACCCCAGGGGCTTATACGAGCAGTACTTC. The rearrangement links TRBV4-1 to TRBJ2-7, with D perhaps TRBD1 (6 bases). CDR1 is MGHRA, CDR2 YSYEKL, per germline. This CDR3 contains 15 residues. V lost 0 bases and J 4 bases, leaving 13 bases between the germline ends.

This clone was seen only a few times. V usage is TRBV6-4 and J usage is TRBJ2-7; 14 bases match TRBD2. The germline V gene has CDR1 MRHNA and CDR2 SNTAGT. V trimming: 4 bases; J trimming: 1 base; junction bases outside the gene matches: 12. The CDR3 is 19 residues long. The CDR3 nucleotides read TGTGCCAGCAGTGGGGCCGGGACTAGCGGGAGACGAGGGTCCTACGAGCAGTACGTC. It codes for CASSGAGTSGRRGSYEQYV.

The genes are TRBV7-2 and TRBJ2-3; tentative D call: TRBD1 (5 bases). Germline V gene data show CDR1 as SGHTA and CDR2 as FQGNSA. V was cut by 6 bases and J by 2 bases, with 15 bases left in between. The CDR3 is 15 amino acids. CDR3 sequence reads: CASRPGWGFTDTQYF. CDR3 nucleotides: TGTGCCAGCAGACCAGGGTGGGGCTTCACAGATACGCAGTATTTT.

This clone turned up a few times. V gene TRBV29-1 combines with J gene TRBJ1-1; D not resolved. Germline values: CDR1 SQVTM, CDR2 ANQGSEA. The CDR3 has 13 residues. V lost 4 bases and J lost 4, with 13 bases in between. CDR3 coding DNA: TGCAGCGTTGTCGGAGTTGGTGGCACTGAAGCTTTCTTT. The encoded protein is CSVVGVGGTEAFF.

This clone has just a few counts. The germline gene is not matched at one end of the junction; a read error may be the cause. V gene TRBV30 combines with J gene TRBJ2-7; weak D call: TRBD2 (5 bases). CDR3 length: 12 residues. The germline gives CDR1 GTSNPN, CDR2 SVGIG (reference sequence). The CDR3: CAWSVLGLIRHF. The CDR3 nucleotides read TGTGCCTGGAGTGTACTAGGGCTAATTCGGCACTTC.

In this sample, this clone turned up once. The chain recombines TRBV10-3 with TRBJ2-1, with a weak D call TRBD2 (7 bases). Trimming took off 5 bases at V and 3 bases at J, with 17 bases between the two ends. Germline values: CDR1 ENHRY, CDR2 SYGVKD. This CDR3 region has 16 residues. As DNA, the CDR3 is TGTGCCATCAGTTCGGGGGCGGGAGTAATCTACAATGAGCAGTTCTTC. This translates into CAISSGAGVIYNEQFF.

The gene calls are TRBV11-2 and TRBJ2-1; no clear D. From germline, CDR1 is SGHAT and CDR2 FQNNGV. Trimming stripped 1 base from V and 6 bases from J, with 16 bases between. The CDR3 spans 16 residues. Here the CDR3 reads CASSLVEASVFNEQFF. The CDR3 DNA is TGTGCCAGCAGCTTAGTTGAAGCTTCGGTTTTCAATGAGCAGTTCTTC.

This CDR3 is CASSLHGGGFNQPQHF. As DNA, the CDR3 is TGTGCCAGCAGCCTCCATGGAGGGGGCTTCAATCAGCCCCAGCATTTT. The V call is TRBV6-4, the J call TRBJ1-5; TRBD1 agrees at 7 bases. V was pared by 6 bases and J by 3 bases, with 11 bases of the junction left unmatched. This CDR3 contains 16 residues. Germline CDR1 and CDR2: MRHNA and SNTAGT.

On this clone: One end of the junction is discordant with germline, which a read error may explain. The chain combines TRBV7-7 with TRBJ2-2; TRBD2 is a possible D gene (5 bases). There are 16 residues in the CDR3. Germline-derived CDR1 and CDR2 are SSHAT and FNYEAQ (reference sequence). The CDR3 DNA reads as TGTGCTAGCAGCTCCGGAGGCCCGGTGAACACCGGGGAGCTGTTTTTT. The encoded protein is CASSSGGPVNTGELFF.

This chain connects TRBV7-3 to TRBJ2-1; possibly TRBD1 for D (6 bases). The V end lost 3 bases, the J end lost 10 bases, and 13 bases lay between the germline ends. Per the germline V gene, CDR1 is SGHTA and CDR2 is FQGTGA. This CDR3 has 13 amino acids. The CDR3 loop is CASSFLTGFEQFF. The CDR3, as DNA: TGTGCCAGCAGCTTCCTTACAGGGTTCGAGCAGTTCTTC.

This chain links TRBV28 with TRBJ2-7; D is uncertain. Germline V lookup: CDR1 MDHEN, CDR2 SYDVKM. Trimming took 7 bases from V and 3 from J, leaving 7 bases between them. This CDR3 has 11 residues. Here the CDR3 DNA reads TGTGCCAGCATCAGACACTACGAGCAGTACGTC. Its translation is CASIRHYEQYV.

The V and J genes are TRBV27 and TRBJ2-5; no clear D. Germline V gene data show CDR1 as MNHEY and CDR2 as SMNVEV (reference sequence). CDR3 length equals 13 residues. The V gene lost 5 bases and the J gene lost 0 bases, with 7 bases spanning the gap. DNA for the CDR3: TGTGCCAGCAGTCCCTCGTACCAAGAGACCCAGTACTTC. Translating it yields CASSPSYQETQYF.

The chain combines TRBV12-5 with TRBJ2-5; D is ambiguous. V was pared by 4 bases and J by 5 bases, with 8 bases between. Germline V gene data show CDR1 as LGHNT and CDR2 as FRNRAP. This CDR3 is 12 amino acids long. The CDR3 nucleotides read TGTGCTAGTGGTTCCCGTCGGGAGACCCAGTACTTC. Translating it yields CASGSRRETQYF. Drawing the rest from reference TRBV12-5 and TRBJ2-5, the complete variable domain is DARVTQTPRHKVTEMGQEVTMRCQPILGHNTVFWYRQTMMQGLELLAYFRNRAPLDDSGMPKDRFSAEMPDATLATLKIQPSEPRDSAVYFCASGSRRETQYFGPGTRLLVL.

Only one count was recorded for this clone. The gene calls are TRBV18 and TRBJ2-7, with 7 bases identical to TRBD2. The CDR3 has 17 residues. The germline CDR1 and CDR2 sequences are KGHSH and LQKENI. After removal of 3 bases from V and 5 bases from J, the junction contained 16 bases not matched to a gene. CDR3: CASSPLASGSTRDEQYF. The CDR3, as DNA: TGTGCCAGCTCACCCCTGGCTAGCGGAAGTACTCGCGACGAGCAGTACTTC. Complete variable domain (other parts from reference TRBV18 and TRBJ2-7): NAGVMQNPRHLVRRRGQEARLRCSPMKGHSHVYWYRQLPEEGLKFMVYLQKENIIDESGMPKERFSAEFPKEGPSILRIQQVVRGDSAAYFCASSPLASGSTRDEQYFGPGTRLTVT.

This clone came up a few times. The chain recombines TRBV2 with TRBJ1-1, with D maybe TRBD1 (5 bases). The CDR3 has 14 residues. V gave up 5 bases and J gave up 4 bases, with 14 bases separating them. CDR1 and CDR2 (germline): SNHLY, FYNNEI. CDR3 sequence: CASSMGLRGTEAFF. CDR3 DNA sequence: TGTGCCAGCAGTATGGGACTCCGCGGCACTGAAGCTTTCTTT.

This clone has just a few counts. The V call is TRBV19, the J call TRBJ2-7, with 8 positions matching TRBD2. The CDR3 runs to 15 residues. Per germline, CDR1 LNHDA and CDR2 SQIVND (reference sequence). V lost 7 bases to trimming and J lost 7 bases; unmatched junction nucleotides: 15. CDR3 in DNA: TGTGCCAGTAATAGTGGTGGAGCGGGGGATGGGGAGCAGTACGTC. Encoded protein: CASNSGGAGDGEQYV.

The chain carries TRBV6-1 and TRBJ2-1, with TRBD2 identical over 9 bases. Germline CDR1 MNHNS, CDR2 SASEGT. The V and J ends lost 5 bases and 3 bases, in that order; junction bases with no gene match: 5. CDR3 size: 15 residues. As DNA, the CDR3 is TGTGCCAGCAGTAGGGGGACTAGCTTCTACAATGAGCAGTTCTTC. This gives the protein CASSRGTSFYNEQFF.

This clone was counted a single time. The chain couples TRBV24-1 to TRBJ2-5, with 12 bases identical to TRBD2. V lost 2 bases, J lost 5 bases, and 5 bases stayed unmatched. The CDR3 covers 16 residues. Germline V gives CDR1 KGHDR, CDR2 SFDVKD. CDR3 sequence: CATSDSRLAGVETQYF. CDR3 DNA: TGTGCCACCAGTGATTCCCGACTAGCGGGAGTTGAGACCCAGTACTTC.

A few counts support this clone. V usage is TRBV9 and J usage is TRBJ2-1; a weak D match, TRBD2 (6 bases). The CDR3 spans 14 residues. V was clipped by 0 bases and J by 8 bases, with 12 bases between them. Germline loops: CDR1 SGDLS, CDR2 YYNGEE. The CDR3 is CASSVAVAAYEQFF. The CDR3 DNA reads TGTGCCAGCAGCGTAGCGGTAGCGGCCTATGAGCAGTTCTTC.

This clone was seen more than once but under ten times. This chain connects TRBV2 to TRBJ2-5; 9 bases match TRBD2. CDR1 and CDR2 (germline): SNHLY, FYNNEI. The CDR3 is 15 amino acids. Unmatched junction bases numbered 7, after V lost 6 bases and J lost 2 bases. The CDR3, as DNA: TGTGCCAGCAGCCGTCGACTAGCGGCACAAGAGACCCAGTACTTC. Translating it yields CASSRRLAAQETQYF.